This paragraph covers one TCR beta chain sequence. Those enrolled, adults aged roughly 18 to 90 years, came from around 24 US areas. The data were obtained in a study of blood T cell repertoires in COVID-19. The CDR3 is 15 amino acids. Trimming took 5 bases from V and 0 from J, leaving 11 bases between them. Germline V gene sequence: CDR1 KGHDR, CDR2 SFDVKD. Repertoires were generated with immunoSEQ multiplex PCR, while TCRdb's copy carries only in-frame clones and drops some. The sample yields 180,000 or so clones, 80% to 90% seen once. The sequenced material came from PBMCs or T cells enriched from blood (not recorded which). The chain employs TRBV24-1 and TRBJ2-3, with D unclear. The clonotype originates from a woman in her forties with acute COVID-19. CDR3 sequence: CATSAGLTSTDTQYF. The CDR3 DNA sequence: TGTGCCACCAGTGCCGGGTTGACTAGCACAGATACGCAGTATTTT.